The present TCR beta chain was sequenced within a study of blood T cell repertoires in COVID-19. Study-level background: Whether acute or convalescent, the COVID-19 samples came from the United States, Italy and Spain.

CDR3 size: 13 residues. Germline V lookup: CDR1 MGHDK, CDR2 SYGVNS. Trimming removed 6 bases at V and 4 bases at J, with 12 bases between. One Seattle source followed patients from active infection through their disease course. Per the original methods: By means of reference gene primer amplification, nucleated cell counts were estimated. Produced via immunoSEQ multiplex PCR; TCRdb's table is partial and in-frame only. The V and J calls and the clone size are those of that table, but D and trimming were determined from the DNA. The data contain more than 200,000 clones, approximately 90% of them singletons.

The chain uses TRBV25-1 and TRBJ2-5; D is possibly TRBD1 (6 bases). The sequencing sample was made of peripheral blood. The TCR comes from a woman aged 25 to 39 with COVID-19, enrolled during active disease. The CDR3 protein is CASRRTAAETQYF. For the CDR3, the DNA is TGTGCCAGCAGACGGACAGCCGCAGAGACCCAGTACTTC.